Below are 11 T cell receptor beta chains sequenced from a single sample in a study of T cell responses to AZD1222 COVID-19 vaccine listed by TCRdb under 2021. Library preparation employed the immunoSEQ multiplex PCR assay. TCRdb obtained this table from immuneACCESS and retained in-frame rearrangements with V and J assigned. These tables miss some clones; where compared with another copy, unresolved V genes account for less than half of the shortfall, and the remainder is unexplained. In this sample the table shows about 210,000 clones, approximately 92% of which occur a single time. The ten largest clones take up roughly 1.3% of the sample. The sample's time point label, decoded: baseline before first vaccination. Sample: peripheral blood, taken on day 0 of AZD1222 vaccination. All receptors come from an adult in good health.

This chain uses TRBV30 with TRBJ1-1; possibly TRBD1 for D (6 bases). Trimming removed 5 bases at V and 4 bases at J, with 14 bases between. The CDR3 covers 13 residues. Looked up from germline, CDR1 is GTSNPN and CDR2 is SVGIG (reference sequence). In nucleotides, the CDR3 is TGTGCCTGGGTCTTTGCAGGGGTCACTGAAGCTTTCTTT. This encodes CAWVFAGVTEAFF.

The gene calls are TRBV10-3 and TRBJ2-2; TRBD2 matches at 9 bases. Germline CDR1 is ENHRY and CDR2 is SYGVKD. V lost 10 bases to trimming and J lost 4 bases; unmatched junction nucleotides: 7. The CDR3 has 14 amino acids. In DNA form, the CDR3 reads TGTGCCACCCTGGCTAGCGGGGCCACCGGGGAGCTGTTTTTT. This sequence encodes CATLASGATGELFF.

The gene calls are TRBV7-2 and TRBJ1-6, with a tentative D call TRBD1 (5 bases). This CDR3 is built from 18 residues. V lost 5 bases, J lost 0 bases, and 17 bases lay in between. Germline CDR1 and CDR2: SGHTA and FQGNSA. CDR3 sequence (DNA): TGTGCCAGCAGCCGGACGTCAACAGGCCGCTCCTATAATTCACCCCTCCACTTT. Its translation: CASSRTSTGRSYNSPLHF.

V gene TRBV3-1 (or the pseudogene TRBV3-2) combines with J gene TRBJ2-2, with 9 bases aligning to TRBD1. The V segment lost 2 bases and the J segment 3 bases; nucleotides outside the gene matches: 4. Germline CDR1 and CDR2: LGHDT and YNNKEL (reference sequence). The CDR3 is made up of 16 amino acids. The DNA of the CDR3 is TGTGCCAGCAGCCAAACCGGGACAGGGCACACCGGGGAGCTGTTTTTT. Encoded protein: CASSQTGTGHTGELFF.

The chain is built from TRBV6-2 or TRBV6-3 and TRBJ2-3, with 7 bases aligning to TRBD2. After removal of 5 bases from V and 1 base from J, the junction contained 9 bases not matched to a gene. CDR1 and CDR2 from the germline V gene are MNHEY and SVGEGT. This CDR3 is 16 amino acids long. The DNA for the CDR3 is TGTGCCAGCAGTCCCTTAGCGGGCAGCCGCACAGATACGCAGTATTTT. This translates into CASSPLAGSRTDTQYF.

The J gene is TRBJ1-4, the V gene TRBV7-2; a weak D match, TRBD1 (5 bases). The CDR3 extends over 16 amino acids. V was shortened by 5 bases and J by 1 base, with 14 bases between the two germline ends. Germline V gene data show CDR1 as SGHTA and CDR2 as FQGNSA. The CDR3 is CASSRAGRQTNEKLFF. The CDR3 DNA reads as TGTGCCAGCAGCCGGGCGGGGCGTCAAACTAATGAAAAACTGTTTTTT.

V gene TRBV6-1 combines with J gene TRBJ1-6; D gene ambiguous. V lost 2 bases to trimming and J lost 7 bases, with 6 bases between them. The germline V gene encodes CDR1 MNHNS and CDR2 SASEGT. The CDR3 runs to 13 residues. CDR3 in amino acids: CASSEYSNSPLHF. The CDR3 nucleotides are TGTGCCAGCAGTGAATACAGCAATTCACCCCTCCACTTT.

The V call is TRBV10-3, the J call TRBJ1-1; no definite D call. This CDR3 has 14 residues. V lost 5 bases and J lost 0, with 10 bases in between. Germline lookup yields CDR1 ENHRY and CDR2 SYGVKD. The DNA of the CDR3 is TGTGCCATCAGTCCGGACGGATTGAACACTGAAGCTTTCTTT. It translates to CAISPDGLNTEAFF.

The chain carries TRBV3-1 (or the pseudogene TRBV3-2) and TRBJ1-5; D is uncertain. CDR1 LGHDT and CDR2 YNNKEL come from the germline V gene (reference sequence). Trimming cost V 5 bases and J 1 base, with 12 bases left between them. This CDR3 has 15 residues. This chain's CDR3 is CASSSHGLSNQPQHF. Written as DNA, the CDR3 is TGTGCCAGCAGCTCCCACGGACTCAGCAATCAGCCCCAGCATTTT.

This clone was recorded once. V is TRBV5-1 and J is TRBJ1-3; D is ambiguous. The ends were cut back, 0 bases at V and 0 bases at J, with 4 bases in the middle. This CDR3 has 14 residues. Looked up from germline, CDR1 is SGHRS and CDR2 is YFSETQ. The CDR3 is CASSLGSSGNTIYF. In DNA form, the CDR3 reads TGCGCCAGCAGCTTGGGGAGCTCTGGAAACACCATATATTTT.

The chain is built from TRBV19 and TRBJ2-3, with D perhaps matching TRBD2 (6 bases). Germline-derived CDR1 and CDR2 are LNHDA and SQIVND (reference sequence). V lost 0 bases and J lost 3, with 10 bases in between. This CDR3 is 15 amino acids long. Here the CDR3 DNA reads TGTGCCAGTAGTATAGAGCGGGGAGAGACAGATACGCAGTATTTT. Amino acid sequence: CASSIERGETDTQYF.